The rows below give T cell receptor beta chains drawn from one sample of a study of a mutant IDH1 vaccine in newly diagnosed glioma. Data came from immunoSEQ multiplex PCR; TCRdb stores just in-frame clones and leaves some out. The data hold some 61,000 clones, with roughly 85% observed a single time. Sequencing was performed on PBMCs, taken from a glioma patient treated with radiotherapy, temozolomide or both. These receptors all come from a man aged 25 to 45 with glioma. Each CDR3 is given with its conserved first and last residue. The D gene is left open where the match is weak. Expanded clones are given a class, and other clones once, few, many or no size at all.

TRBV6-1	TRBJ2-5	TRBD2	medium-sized	TGTGCCAGCAGTCCTAGCGGACTAATGGGGACCCAGTACTTC	CASSPSGLMGTQYF
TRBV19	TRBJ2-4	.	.	TGTGCCAGTAGTGGGGCAGCAGCCAAAAACATTCAGTACTTC	CASSGAAAKNIQYF
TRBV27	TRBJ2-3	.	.	TGTGCCAGCACCCCATACTATAACCGGCATACGCAGTATTTT	CASTPYYNRHTQYF
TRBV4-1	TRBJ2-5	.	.	TGCGCCAGCAGCCAAGTCGGGACTTCCCAAGAGACCCAGTACTTC	CASSQVGTSQETQYF
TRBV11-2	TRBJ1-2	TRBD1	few	TGTGCCAGCAGCTTAGGGTGGACAGGGACCTCTAACTATGGCTACACCTTC	CASSLGWTGTSNYGYTF
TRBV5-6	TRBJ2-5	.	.	TGTGCCAGCAGCTTGGGGGACACAGAGCAGTACTTC	CASSLGDTEQYF
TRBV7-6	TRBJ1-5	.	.	TGTGCCAGCAGCTTAGAGGACGGCCGCGGTCAGCCCCAGCATTTT	CASSLEDGRGQPQHF
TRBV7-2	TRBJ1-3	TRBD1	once	TGTGCCAGCAGCTCAGGACAGGGGGCTGGAAACACCATATATTTT	CASSSGQGAGNTIYF
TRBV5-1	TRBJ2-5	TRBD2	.	TGCGCCAGCAGCTTTAGCGGGGGGGCGGCAGAGACCCAGTACTTC	CASSFSGGAAETQYF
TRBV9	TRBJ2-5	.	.	TGTGCCAGCAGCGTTTCGGGGAGAGAGACCCAGTACTTC	CASSVSGRETQYF
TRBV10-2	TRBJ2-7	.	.	TGCGCCAGCAGTAGTCCGGGACGGAGCTCCTACGAGCAGTACTTC	CASSSPGRSSYEQYF
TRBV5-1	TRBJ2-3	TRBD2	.	TGCGCCAGCAGCTACTCTAGCGGGAGCACAGATACGCAGTATTTT	CASSYSSGSTDTQYF
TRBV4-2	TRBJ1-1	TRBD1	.	TGTGCCAGCAGCCAGAGGACAGGGGGCACTGAAGCTTTCTTT	CASSQRTGGTEAFF
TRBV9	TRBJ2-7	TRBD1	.	TGTGCCAGCAGCGTAGCAGGGACAGGATCCTACGAGCAGTACTTC	CASSVAGTGSYEQYF
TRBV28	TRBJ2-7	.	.	TGTGCCAGCAGTTTAGCGTGGGGGGCAAACGAGCAGTACTTC	CASSLAWGANEQYF
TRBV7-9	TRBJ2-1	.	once	TGTGCCAGCAGCTTATCAGCCAATGAGCAGTTCTTC	CASSLSANEQFF
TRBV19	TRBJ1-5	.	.	TGTGCCAGTAGGGGGAGCCGGCAGCCCCAGCATTTT	CASRGSRQPQHF
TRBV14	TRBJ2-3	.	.	TGTGCCAGCAGCCACGACAGGTTTGGCACAGGTACGCAGTATTTT	CASSHDRFGTGTQYF
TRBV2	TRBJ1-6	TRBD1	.	TGTGCCAGCAAACCGACAGGGGTCTATAATTCACCCCTCCACTTT	CASKPTGVYNSPLHF
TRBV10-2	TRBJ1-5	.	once	TGCGCCAGCAGCCTACAGGGTAATCAGCCCCAGCATTTT	CASSLQGNQPQHF
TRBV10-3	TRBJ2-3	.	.	TGTGCCATCAGTGAGAGGACTGGTGTTGATACGCAGTATTTT	CAISERTGVDTQYF
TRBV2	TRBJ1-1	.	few	TGTGCCAGCAGGTTTGACGGGCACACTGAAGCTTTCTTT	CASRFDGHTEAFF
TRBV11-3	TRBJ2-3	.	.	TGTGCCAGCAGCCGGGGACTTGGCACAGATACGCAGTATTTT	CASSRGLGTDTQYF
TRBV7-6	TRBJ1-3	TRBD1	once	TGTGCCAGCAGCTTATTTGACAGGGGGCTTGGAAACACCATATATTTT	CASSLFDRGLGNTIYF
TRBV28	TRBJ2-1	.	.	TGTGCCAGCAGTCCAGGAAGCTCCTACAATGAGCAGTTCTTC	CASSPGSSYNEQFF
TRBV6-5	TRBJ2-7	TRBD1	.	TGTGCCAGCAGTTCCCGACAGGGGTATTCCTACGAGCAGTACTTC	CASSSRQGYSYEQYF
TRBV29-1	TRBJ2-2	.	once	TGCAGCGTGAGAGTAGGTAACACCGGGGAGCTGTTTTTT	CSVRVGNTGELFF
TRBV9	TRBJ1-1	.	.	TGTGCCAGCAGCGTCGGGGGTCACACTGAAGCTTTCTTT	CASSVGGHTEAFF
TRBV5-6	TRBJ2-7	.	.	TGTGCCAGCAGCAGCGACAGTCGCGAGCAGTACTTC	CASSSDSREQYF
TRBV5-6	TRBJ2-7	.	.	TGTGCCAGCAGCTTGTCGTCAGAGAGCCTCTCCTACGAGCAGTACTTC	CASSLSSESLSYEQYF
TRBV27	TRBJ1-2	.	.	TGTGCCAGCAGTCCCCACCCCCCCCAGAGGTCAACCTTC	CASSPHPPQRSTF
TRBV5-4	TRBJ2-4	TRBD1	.	TGTGCCAGCAGCTTGGCAGGGACAGGGGTGAACATTCAGTACTTC	CASSLAGTGVNIQYF
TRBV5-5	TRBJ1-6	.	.	TGTGCCAGCAGCTTGAGGCAGGGGTACTCACCCCTCCACTTT	CASSLRQGYSPLHF
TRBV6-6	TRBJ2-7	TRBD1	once	TGTGCCAGCAGTCCGGGACAGGGGCGCGAGCAGTACTTC	CASSPGQGREQYF
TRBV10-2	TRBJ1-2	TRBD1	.	TGCGCCAGCACGGGACAGCTCTCAAGTGGCTACACCTTC	CASTGQLSSGYTF
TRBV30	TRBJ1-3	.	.	TGTGCCTGGAGTGTGCTTCCTGGCTCTGGAAACACCATATATTTT	CAWSVLPGSGNTIYF
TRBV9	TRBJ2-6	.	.	TGTGCCAGCAGCGATAATAGCGACTCTGGGGCCAACGTCCTGACTTTC	CASSDNSDSGANVLTF
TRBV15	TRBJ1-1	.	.	TGTGCCACCAGCAGAGATGCGGCAGCTCTAGGAGGCACTGAAGCTTTCTTT	CATSRDAAALGGTEAFF
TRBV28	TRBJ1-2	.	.	TGTGCCAGCAGATTACAAGGAAACGTTGGCTACACCTTC	CASRLQGNVGYTF
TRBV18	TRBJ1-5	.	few	TGTGCCAGCTGCGCTGCCGAGAATCAGCCCCAGCATTTT	CASCAAENQPQHF
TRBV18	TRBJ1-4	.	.	TGTGCCAGCTCACGGGACGGACGAGGGAATAATGAAAAACTGTTTTTT	CASSRDGRGNNEKLFF
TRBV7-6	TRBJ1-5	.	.	TGTGCCAGCAGCTTAGAGGGTGGCAATCAGCCCCAGCATTTT	CASSLEGGNQPQHF
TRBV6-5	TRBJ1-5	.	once	TGTGCCACGGGAGGTCTTCAGCCCCAGCATTTT	CATGGLQPQHF
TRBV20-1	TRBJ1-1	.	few	TGCAGTGCCGCCGGCAACACTGAAGCTTTCTTT	CSAAGNTEAFF
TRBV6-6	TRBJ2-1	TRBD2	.	TGTGCCAGCAGTTACTCAAGGACTAGCGGTCCTGAGCAGTTCTTC	CASSYSRTSGPEQFF
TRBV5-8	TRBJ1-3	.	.	TGTGCCAGCAGCTTGACAGGGAGAGGAGGAAACACCATATATTTT	CASSLTGRGGNTIYF
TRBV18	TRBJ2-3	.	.	TGTGCCAGCTCACCCGAAAGCACAGATACGCAGTATTTT	CASSPESTDTQYF
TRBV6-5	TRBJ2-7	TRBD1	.	TGTGCCAGCAGCTGGGGACAGGGACTTACGAAGCAGTACTTC	CASSWGQGLTKQYF